This T cell receptor beta chain was captured by sequencing in a study of post-analysis software for immune sequencing data. Study overall: The courses of disease that were included comprised relapsing-remitting, secondary progressive and progressive-relapsing multiple sclerosis.

Looked up from germline, CDR1 is MNHNY and CDR2 is SVGAGI (reference sequence). The CDR3 is 15 amino acids. Study-wide results and limits: Strong same-batch co-clustering of samples appeared with F measure clustering. Compared with controls, patients showed significantly lower normalized Chao1 diversity. Controls had lower frequencies than patients of roughly five TRBV segments, which included TRBV5-6, TRBV5-1 and TRBV20-1.

Comment on this clonotype: What it recognizes is unknown. An end of the junction does not agree with germline; a read error may underlie this.

The TCR beta cDNA libraries carried unique molecular identifiers. Roughly 500,000 cDNA molecules were obtained from approximately 0.91 to 9.4 million T cells. TCRdb redid the calling of the PCR reads with MiXCR, one entry per CDR3 protein. This sample yields hundreds of thousands of distinct CDR3 sequences, of which approximately 59% are seen a single time; about 11% belongs to the top ten. This clonotype was obtained from a girl between 2 and 10 years old with multiple sclerosis. The chain links TRBV6-6 to TRBJ2-1; 13 bases align to TRBD2. The sample taken for sequencing was blood. Here the CDR3 reads CASSGTSGGGGERFF. CDR3 in DNA: TGTGCCAGCAGTGGAACTAGCGGGGGGGGTGGGGAGCGGTTCTTC.